This record concerns one T cell receptor beta chain sequence. Its antigen remains unknown. CDR3 length equals 16 residues. Germline V CDR1 and CDR2: MDHEN, SYDVKM. After removal of 1 base from V and 4 bases from J, the junction contained 6 bases not matched to a gene. This record belongs to a study of cytomegalovirus exposure and HLA in healthy donors. Study-wide points: Later analysis found that TCR beta chains associated with HLA were more clonally expanded than other, equally common chains. One cluster of highly shared sequence variants probably arose as a sequencing artifact.

PCR primers comprised 60 Vbeta and 13 Jbeta primers. Data came from immunoSEQ multiplex PCR; TCRdb stores just in-frame clones and leaves some out. The sample records roughly 100,000 clones, roughly three quarters being singletons. V is TRBV28 and J is TRBJ2-3, with 9 positions matching TRBD2. The sample comprised PBMCs. The sequence was obtained from a male donor in good health and CMV-seropositive. This chain's CDR3 is CASSLFAGGRADTQYF. The CDR3, as DNA: TGTGCCAGCAGTTTATTTGCGGGAGGGCGGGCAGATACGCAGTATTTT.